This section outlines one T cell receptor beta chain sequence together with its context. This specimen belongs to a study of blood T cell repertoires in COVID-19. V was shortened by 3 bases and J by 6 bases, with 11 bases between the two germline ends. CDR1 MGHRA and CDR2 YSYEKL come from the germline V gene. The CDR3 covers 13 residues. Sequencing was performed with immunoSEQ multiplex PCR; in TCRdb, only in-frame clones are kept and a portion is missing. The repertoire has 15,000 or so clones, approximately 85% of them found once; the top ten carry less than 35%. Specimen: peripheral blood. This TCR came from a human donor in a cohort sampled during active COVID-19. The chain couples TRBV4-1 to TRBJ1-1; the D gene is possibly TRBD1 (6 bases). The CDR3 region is CASSQRGGAEAFF. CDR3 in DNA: TGCGCCAGCAGCCAGAGAGGGGGGGCTGAAGCTTTCTTT.